The clone carrying this T cell receptor (beta chain) was observed a single time. Its cognate antigen is unknown. Lung cancer patients with chemo-refractory metastatic non-small-cell disease were given focal radiation plus CTLA-4 blockade with ipilimumab. This entry comes from a study of radiotherapy plus CTLA-4 blockade in lung cancer. Study overall: Patients showed objective responses in 18% of cases and disease control in under 35%.

Study results and caveats: Expansion of tumor-derived TCR clones was observed in blood after radiotherapy plus ipilimumab.

Using immunoSEQ multiplex PCR, the repertoire was profiled, and TCRdb retains in-frame clones only, with some absent. Here the sample spans 50,000 to 65,000 clones, approximately 80% being singletons. This CDR3 has 18 residues. V lost 3 bases to trimming and J lost 4 bases; unmatched junction nucleotides: 12. Germline values: CDR1 SGHKS, CDR2 YYEKEE (reference sequence). The genes are TRBV5-5 and TRBJ2-2, with 10 bases that match TRBD2. The source is a human donor with non-small cell lung cancer whose response to radiotherapy plus ipilimumab could not be evaluated. Here the sequenced sample was peripheral blood, taken from a patient treated with radiotherapy plus ipilimumab. The DNA of the CDR3 is TGTGCCAGCAGCTGGCCCTCTCTAGCGGGAGTGGCCACCGGGGAGCTGTTTTTT. Its protein is CASSWPSLAGVATGELFF.